The clone carrying this T cell receptor beta chain was detected only a few times. As TCR cDNA was made by 5'RACE template switching, a universal primer site and UMIs were added. TCRdb reprocessed the 5' RACE reads via MiXCR and lists one record per CDR3 protein. Counted here are 500,000 to 550,000 distinct CDR3 sequences, about a fifth occurring once; the ten biggest clones make up 15% to 20%. The sample is drawn from a study of T cells after yellow fever vaccination. The sample here was PBMCs, taken around 3 weeks after the first yellow fever vaccination. The sequence was collected from a man aged 18 to 30 who received the YFV17D yellow fever vaccine.

As DNA, the CDR3 is TGTGCCACCAGCAGAGATGACAGGGGGGTAAACATTCAGTACTTC. Its translation is CATSRDDRGVNIQYF. The chain combines TRBV15 with TRBJ2-4, with 9 bases fitting TRBD1. CDR3 length equals 15 residues. With 0 bases clipped from V and 6 bases from J, the junction kept 3 bases outside the gene matches. Germline CDR1 LNHNV, CDR2 YYDKDF (reference sequence).